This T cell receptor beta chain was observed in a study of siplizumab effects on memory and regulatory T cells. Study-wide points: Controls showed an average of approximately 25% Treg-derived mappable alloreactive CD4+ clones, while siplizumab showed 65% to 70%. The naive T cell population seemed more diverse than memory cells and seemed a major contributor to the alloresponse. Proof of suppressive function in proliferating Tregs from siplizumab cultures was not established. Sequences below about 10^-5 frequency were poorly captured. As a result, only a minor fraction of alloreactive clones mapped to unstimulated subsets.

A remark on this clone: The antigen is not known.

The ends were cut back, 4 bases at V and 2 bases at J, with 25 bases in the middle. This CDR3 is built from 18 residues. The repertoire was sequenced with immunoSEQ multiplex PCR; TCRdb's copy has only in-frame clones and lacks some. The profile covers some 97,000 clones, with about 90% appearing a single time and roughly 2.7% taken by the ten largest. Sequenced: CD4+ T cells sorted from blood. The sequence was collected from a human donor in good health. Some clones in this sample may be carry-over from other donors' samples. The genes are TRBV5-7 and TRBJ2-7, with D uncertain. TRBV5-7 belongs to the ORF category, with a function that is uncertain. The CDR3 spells CASSPVPKKPQRPYEQYF. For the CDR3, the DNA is TGTGCCAGCAGCCCAGTGCCGAAAAAGCCTCAGAGACCCTACGAGCAGTACTTC.